This entry features one T cell receptor (beta chain) sequence. How the authors handled the data: Using reference gene primer amplification, nucleated cell counts were estimated. Using immunoSEQ multiplex PCR, the repertoire was profiled, and TCRdb retains in-frame clones only, with some absent. The V and J calls and clone size come from that table; D and trimming were worked out from the DNA. In the table there are some 100,000 clones, 75% to 85% of which are singletons. The data stem from a study of blood T cell repertoires in COVID-19. Whole-study context: There were acute and convalescent COVID-19 samples, and they came from the United States, Italy and Spain. The analysed material was cDNA or gDNA that came from T cells, B-cell-depleted T cells, or PBMCs.

V dropped 8 bases and J dropped 10; count of bases not matched to a gene: 7. CDR1 is SNHLY and CDR2 is FYNNEI in the germline V gene. This CDR3 comprises 14 residues. The sequencing sample was made of peripheral blood. The chain couples TRBV2 to TRBJ2-1; 14 nucleotides align to TRBD2. This receptor was obtained from a human donor in a cohort sampled during active COVID-19. CDR3 sequence reads: CASRGTSGRGEQFF. The CDR3 bases are TGTGCCAGCCGTGGGACTAGCGGGAGAGGCGAGCAGTTCTTC.